The rows below give T cell receptor beta chains drawn from one sample of a study of blood T cell repertoires in COVID-19. Profiled with immunoSEQ multiplex PCR; TCRdb holds only in-frame clones, not every one. The sample gives 150,000 to 200,000 clones, around 90% of which show up once; more than 25% is in the top ten. Material: peripheral blood. The receptors were sampled from a man between 60 and 70 years old with acute or convalescent COVID-19. Each CDR3 is given with its conserved first and last residue. Each record gives: V gene, J gene, CDR3 protein.

TRBV18,TRBJ1-1,CASSPRTGTNTEAFF
TRBV6-6,TRBJ2-4,CASSQTLNIQYF
TRBV7-3,TRBJ2-5,CASSTSGQETQYF
TRBV27,TRBJ2-2,CASSNRPAGDTGELFF
TRBV7-2,TRBJ2-7,CASSPLAVSSYEQYF
TRBV20-1,TRBJ1-2,CSARVGDGYTF
TRBV5-1,TRBJ1-3,CASSLGTTGGNTIYF
TRBV20-1,TRBJ1-2,CSASSNRDDGYTF
TRBV29-1,TRBJ1-1,CSVVRTGETEAFF
TRBV25-1,TRBJ2-1,CASSESLGLAGSSNEQFF
TRBV24-1,TRBJ1-2,CATSDFNRDYGYTF
TRBV25-1,TRBJ2-7,CASSETGNYEQYF
TRBV30,TRBJ1-6,CAWKGNTGGLISPLHF
TRBV10-3,TRBJ2-5,CAIGAEAGVEETQYF
TRBV27,TRBJ1-6,CASSLSGQGGSPLHF
TRBV5-6,TRBJ2-3,CASTPRGDADTQYF
TRBV29-1,TRBJ1-1,CSVAPGVNTEAFF
TRBV6-5,TRBJ2-1,CASRPISSYNEQFF
TRBV6-5,TRBJ1-2,CASSRPGQGGYGYTF
TRBV6-5,TRBJ1-1,CASNGYTEAFF
TRBV9,TRBJ2-3,CASSFGTDTQYF
TRBV27,TRBJ1-3,CASSRRDPGRAFSGNTIYF
TRBV11-3,TRBJ1-3,CASSSRQVRWGNTIYF
TRBV4-1,TRBJ2-3,CASSQVTGTASTDTQYF
TRBV7-2,TRBJ1-1,CASSQEQGNTEAFF
TRBV7-9,TRBJ1-1,CASSLVLSRGAEAFF
TRBV19,TRBJ1-1,CASSPRQGSEAFF
TRBV7-8,TRBJ2-7,CASSHRVAHEQYF
TRBV9,TRBJ2-1,CASSVEAAEHEQFF
TRBV5-4,TRBJ1-1,CASSTGQLNTEAFF
TRBV19,TRBJ1-5,CASSTRQNNKDQPQHF
TRBV6-5,TRBJ1-6,CASSYLGQAYNSPLHF
TRBV12-3/TRBV12-4,TRBJ1-4,CASGTAYEKLFF
TRBV5-1,TRBJ2-1,CASSLGSGIYNEQFF
TRBV24-1,TRBJ1-2,CATSDAWTPWGGYTF
TRBV6-5,TRBJ2-1,CASRGSFGDNEQFF
TRBV7-9,TRBJ2-5,CASSHQETQYF
TRBV27,TRBJ1-5,CASSPPGGQPQHF
TRBV29-1,TRBJ1-1,CSVGQGGVEAFF
TRBV7-3,TRBJ2-1,CASSTGTREQFF
TRBV7-3,TRBJ1-2,CASSLDSRANYGYTF
TRBV7-9,TRBJ1-1,CASSIGQGANEAFF
TRBV7-2,TRBJ2-2,CASIRTSGRAQPGELFF
TRBV18,TRBJ1-6,CASSPPGRVYNSPLHF
TRBV5-1,TRBJ1-3,CASSRDFSGNTIYF
TRBV10-3,TRBJ2-3,CAISETDTDTQYF
TRBV5-4,TRBJ1-2,CASSLNSNYGYTF
TRBV24-1,TRBJ2-5,CATSDFPKRQVQETQYF
TRBV5-4,TRBJ2-3,CASSSGLALSSTDTQYF
TRBV4-1,TRBJ1-3,CASSPDPVFPGNTIYF
TRBV5-6,TRBJ1-5,CASSASNQPQHF
TRBV5-1,TRBJ2-7,CASSLLSGSTHEQYF
TRBV19,TRBJ1-1,CASSPTGFSEAFF
TRBV10-3,TRBJ2-3,CAISEREGTSGGTSTDTQYF
TRBV3-1/TRBV3-2,TRBJ2-2,CASSRREGANGELFF
TRBV7-9,TRBJ2-3,CASGGEGQGTSTQYF
TRBV3-1/TRBV3-2,TRBJ1-1,CASGGQGRTEAFF
TRBV5-6,TRBJ1-1,CASSLSGGTEAFF
TRBV5-6,TRBJ1-5,CASSFQGASLNQPQHF
TRBV3-1/TRBV3-2,TRBJ1-2,CASSSPTEGDYGYTF